The next 32 T cell receptor beta chains were all read from a single sample in a study of cytomegalovirus exposure and HLA in healthy donors. The PCR made use of 60 Vbeta and 13 Jbeta primers. Profiling relied on immunoSEQ multiplex PCR, and the TCRdb table lists in-frame clones only, not all of them. The table shows around 140,000 clones, with roughly 80% occurring only once. The sample was PBMCs. The receptor set was obtained from a woman in her forties or fifties in good health and CMV-seropositive.

About this clone: The junction shows a germline mismatch at one end, possibly a read error. The chain couples TRBV20-1 to TRBJ1-6, with D hard to call. The length of the CDR3 is 10 residues. Germline assignment: CDR1 DFQATT and CDR2 SNEGSKA (reference sequence). The CDR3 coding sequence is TGCAGTGCTAGTCTCTTTAAGCCTCTTTTT. Translating it yields CSASLFKPLF.

J is TRBJ1-1 and V is TRBV28, with D hard to call. V lost 3 bases and J lost 4, with 9 bases in between. The CDR3 has 13 amino acids. Germline CDR1 MDHEN, CDR2 SYDVKM. The CDR3 nucleotides read TGTGCCAGCAGTTTGGGTCGGAGCACTGAAGCTTTCTTT. As protein: CASSLGRSTEAFF. Using reference TRBV28 and TRBJ1-1 for the parts outside the CDR3, the full variable domain is DVKVTQSSRYLVKRTGEKVFLECVQDMDHENMFWYRQDPGLGLRLIYFSYDVKMKEKGDIPEGYSVSREKKERFSLILESASTNQTSMYLCASSLGRSTEAFFGQGTRLTVV.

This chain links TRBV28 with TRBJ1-2, with D tentatively TRBD1 (5 bases). The length of the CDR3 is 13 residues. Germline values: CDR1 MDHEN, CDR2 SYDVKM. V gave up 4 bases and J gave up 4 bases, with 10 bases separating them. The CDR3 region is CASSSEGLYGYTF. CDR3 bases: TGTGCCAGCAGTTCCGAGGGACTCTATGGCTACACCTTC.

The chain links TRBV19 to TRBJ2-1; D perhaps matches TRBD1 (6 bases). Germline CDR1 is LNHDA and CDR2 is SQIVND (reference sequence). This CDR3 has 15 amino acids. V was shortened by 3 bases and J by 1 base, with 10 bases between the two germline ends. In DNA form, the CDR3 reads TGTGCCAGTAGTATTACCGGGACATCCTACAATGAGCAGTTCTTC. Translation gives CASSITGTSYNEQFF.

The chain is built from TRBV7-3 and TRBJ2-7, with D unclear. The length of the CDR3 is 14 residues. Trimming stripped 4 bases from V and 2 bases from J, with 12 bases between. From germline, CDR1 is SGHTA and CDR2 FQGTGA. The CDR3 DNA is TGTGCCAGCAGCTCCATGGAACTAACCTACGAGCAGTACTTC. Translated: CASSSMELTYEQYF.

This clone was counted a single time. This chain's CDR3 is CASSLAVGARTEAFF. In DNA, the CDR3 is TGCGCCAGCAGCTTGGCCGTGGGGGCGCGGACTGAAGCTTTCTTT. V gene TRBV5-1 combines with J gene TRBJ1-1; tentative D call: TRBD1 (6 bases). With 0 bases removed from V and 5 bases from J, the gap between germline ends came to 14 bases. The CDR3 runs to 15 residues. In germline, CDR1 is SGHRS, CDR2 YFSETQ.

This clone was recorded once. This chain connects TRBV5-1 to TRBJ1-1; perhaps TRBD1 as D (5 bases). The CDR3 spans 13 residues. Germline assignment: CDR1 SGHRS and CDR2 YFSETQ. V was pared by 5 bases and J by 0 bases, with 8 bases between. The CDR3 DNA reads as TGCGCCAGCAGGGCGGGGGTGAACACTGAAGCTTTCTTT. It is translated as CASRAGVNTEAFF.

The J gene is TRBJ2-2, the V gene TRBV14; D is possibly TRBD2 (5 bases). From germline, CDR1 is SGHDN and CDR2 FVKESK. The V end lost 1 base, the J end lost 3 bases, and 12 bases lay between the germline ends. The CDR3 totals 16 residues. Here the CDR3 DNA reads TGTGCCAGCAGCCAAGCCTCGGGAAAATACACCGGGGAGCTGTTTTTT. Translated, it gives CASSQASGKYTGELFF.

V gene TRBV9 combines with J gene TRBJ2-4, with a tentative D call TRBD1 (5 bases). The germline CDR1 and CDR2 sequences are SGDLS and YYNGEE. Deletions cut 4 bases from V and 1 base from J, with 6 bases between. The CDR3 length is 13 residues. The CDR3 nucleotides are TGTGCCAGCAGCCCAGGGGCCAAAAACATTCAGTACTTC. Residues: CASSPGAKNIQYF.

CDR3 loop: CASSPGWRDSNQPQHF. CDR3 coding DNA: TGTGCCAGCAGTCCCGGATGGCGGGATAGCAATCAGCCCCAGCATTTT. This rearrangement joins TRBV27 to TRBJ1-5; D gene unclear. The germline gives CDR1 MNHEY, CDR2 SMNVEV (reference sequence). V dropped 5 bases and J dropped 0 bases, with 14 bases sitting between them. This CDR3 comprises 16 residues.

The rearrangement joins TRBV28 to TRBJ1-5; D possibly corresponds to TRBD1 (6 bases). The germline gives CDR1 MDHEN, CDR2 SYDVKM. This CDR3 comprises 15 residues. Trimming removed 6 bases at V and 3 bases at J, with 15 bases between. CDR3 amino acids: CASSYTGFLNQPQHF. CDR3 DNA: TGTGCCAGCAGCTACACAGGGTTCCTCAATCAGCCCCAGCATTTT.

The chain combines TRBV5-4 with TRBJ1-2; 8 bases line up with TRBD1. The length of the CDR3 is 16 residues. V trimming: 3 bases; J trimming: 7 bases; junction bases outside the gene matches: 14. CDR1 is SGHNT, CDR2 YYREEE, per germline (reference sequence). The DNA for the CDR3 is TGTGCCAGCAGCTCCCCCCCCCAAGGACAGGGAACTGGCTACACCTTC. Its translation is CASSSPPQGQGTGYTF.

V and J are TRBV5-1 and TRBJ2-1; possible D gene TRBD2, 5 bases. The CDR3 extends over 16 amino acids. Germline V gives CDR1 SGHRS, CDR2 YFSETQ. The V end lost 1 base, the J end lost 8 bases, and 19 bases lay between the germline ends. CDR3 sequence: CASSLLALMTMHEQFF. In DNA form, the CDR3 reads TGCGCCAGCAGCTTGTTAGCCCTTATGACTATGCATGAGCAGTTCTTC. The whole variable domain, remainder taken from reference TRBV5-1 and TRBJ2-1, is KAGVTQTPRYLIKTRGQQVTLSCSPISGHRSVSWYQQTPGQGLQFLFEYFSETQRNKGNFPGRFSGRQFSNSRSEMNVSTLELGDSALYLCASSLLALMTMHEQFFGPGTRLTVL.

The rearrangement joins TRBV10-3 to TRBJ1-2; D is undetermined. The germline CDR1 and CDR2 sequences are ENHRY and SYGVKD. V was trimmed by 0 bases and J by 3 bases, leaving 8 bases between them. The CDR3 runs 14 residues. The CDR3, as DNA: TGTGCCATCAGTGAGTCAGATGCAGACTATGGCTACACCTTC. Protein: CAISESDADYGYTF.

V is TRBV28 and J is TRBJ1-1, with D hard to call. The CDR3 covers 17 residues. Trimming took 8 bases from V and 4 from J, leaving 26 bases between them. Germline lookup yields CDR1 MDHEN and CDR2 SYDVKM. The CDR3 spells CASQPHNTDRKSTEAFF. DNA for the CDR3: TGTGCCAGCCAACCTCATAACACAGACCGGAAATCCACTGAAGCTTTCTTT.

The V gene is TRBV5-1, the J gene TRBJ2-6, with no clear D. Germline loops: CDR1 SGHRS, CDR2 YFSETQ. Trimming removed 2 bases at V and 0 bases at J, with 6 bases between. The CDR3 sequence is 15 residues long. The CDR3 DNA reads as TGCGCCAGCAGCTTTCCGGGCTCTGGGGCCAACGTCCTGACTTTC. This codes for CASSFPGSGANVLTF.

The chain combines TRBV11-1 with TRBJ1-6; D is undetermined. The CDR3 spans 15 residues. The V gene lost 5 bases and the J gene lost 8 bases, with 16 bases spanning the gap. Germline CDR1 and CDR2: SGHAT and FQDESV (reference sequence). DNA of the CDR3: TGTGCCAGCAGCCCCCGGGTACCTCGGGATTCACCCCTCCACTTT. Translation: CASSPRVPRDSPLHF.

This chain links TRBV15 with TRBJ1-5, with a possible D match to TRBD1 (5 bases). The CDR3 has 14 residues. CDR1 is LNHNV, CDR2 YYDKDF, per germline (reference sequence). Trimming cost V 5 bases and J 3 bases, with 11 bases left between them. The CDR3 DNA sequence: TGTGCCACCAGCGGGGGGGATCCCAATCAGCCCCAGCATTTT. Amino acids: CATSGGDPNQPQHF.

The chain carries TRBV2 and TRBJ1-3, with 7 nucleotides matching TRBD1. The V segment lost 7 bases and the J segment 2 bases; nucleotides outside the gene matches: 8. Germline loops: CDR1 SNHLY, CDR2 FYNNEI. The CDR3 totals 15 residues. CDR3 sequence reads: CASTSIQGTGNTIYF. CDR3 in DNA: TGTGCCAGCACATCCATACAGGGGACTGGAAACACCATATATTTT.

The chain uses TRBV18 and TRBJ2-3; 7 nucleotides align to TRBD1. The CDR3 loop spans 14 amino acids. The trim removed 3 bases at V and 2 bases at J, leaving 2 bases unmatched. Germline-derived CDR1 and CDR2 are KGHSH and LQKENI. CDR3 DNA sequence: TGTGCCAGCTCACCGACAGGGCCCACAGATACGCAGTATTTT. Its protein is CASSPTGPTDTQYF.

The chain joins TRBV7-9 to TRBJ2-7; TRBD1 aligns across 7 bases. The V and J ends lost 1 base and 2 bases, in that order; junction bases with no gene match: 8. Germline CDR1 reads SEHNR; CDR2 reads FQNEAQ (reference sequence). The CDR3 totals 16 residues. CDR3 residues: CASSLVIDRETYEQYF. In DNA, the CDR3 is TGTGCCAGCAGCTTAGTTATAGACAGGGAGACCTACGAGCAGTACTTC.

This sequence joins TRBV11-2 and TRBJ1-2; 8 nucleotides align to TRBD1. The length of the CDR3 is 12 residues. The germline V gene encodes CDR1 SGHAT and CDR2 FQNNGV. V lost 5 bases to trimming and J lost 6 bases; unmatched junction nucleotides: 2. CDR3 loop: CASSQTGDGYTF. DNA of the CDR3: TGTGCCAGCAGCCAGACAGGGGATGGCTACACCTTC.

The chain employs TRBV4-3 and TRBJ2-7; maybe TRBD2 (5 bases). The CDR3 has 16 residues. Trimming took 0 bases from V and 0 from J, leaving 12 bases between them. Germline-derived CDR1 and CDR2 are LGHNA and YSLEER. DNA of the CDR3: TGCGCCAGCAGCCAAGATCCAAGCGGCGACTCCTACGAGCAGTACTTC. Protein product: CASSQDPSGDSYEQYF.

This chain joins TRBV15 and TRBJ2-1; 7 bases are a match to TRBD2. With V trimmed by 0 bases and J by 7 bases, 9 bases remained unmatched. Germline V CDR1 and CDR2: LNHNV, YYDKDF (reference sequence). The CDR3 loop spans 16 amino acids. As DNA, the CDR3 is TGTGCCACCAGCAGAGATAAAATAGCGGGTCCGAATGAGCAGTTCTTC. It encodes CATSRDKIAGPNEQFF.

The chain combines TRBV13 with TRBJ1-6, with D perhaps matching TRBD1 (5 bases). Between the trimmed V and J ends, which lost 5 bases and 10 bases, there was a span of 15 bases. The CDR3 totals 14 residues. In germline, CDR1 is PRHDT, CDR2 FYEKMQ (reference sequence). CDR3 DNA: TGTGCCAGCAGCCCGTGGGGAGGGGAGTCACCCCTCCACTTT. The encoded protein is CASSPWGGESPLHF.

V and J are TRBV5-1 and TRBJ1-3; no firm D call. Germline CDR1 SGHRS, CDR2 YFSETQ. This CDR3 has 15 residues. Deletions cut 1 base from V and 4 bases from J, with 12 bases between. The CDR3 spells CASSLSGWSGNTIYF. The CDR3 coding sequence is TGCGCCAGCAGCTTGTCCGGGTGGTCCGGAAACACCATATATTTT.

The DNA of the CDR3 is TGTGCCTGGAGTGTAGGGACAGGGACCGAGCAGTACTTC. Encoded protein: CAWSVGTGTEQYF. V gene TRBV30 combines with J gene TRBJ2-7; 9 bases fit TRBD1. This CDR3 spans 13 amino acids. V shed 0 bases, J shed 6 bases, and the junction held 3 bases outside the gene matches. Per germline, CDR1 GTSNPN and CDR2 SVGIG (reference sequence).

V gene TRBV6-6 combines with J gene TRBJ1-5; a possible D gene is TRBD1 (5 bases). The CDR3 extends over 16 amino acids. Germline CDR1 MNHNY, CDR2 SVGAGI (reference sequence). With 8 bases removed from V and 2 bases from J, the gap between germline ends came to 19 bases. The CDR3 DNA sequence: TGTGCCAGCGCGAGCGGGGGTAGGGGCGGCAATCAGCCCCAGCATTTT. Protein product: CASASGGRGGNQPQHF.

This clone was recorded once. One end of the junction varies from germline; a read error may be responsible. The CDR3 here is CATSTGNTGELFF. In DNA, the CDR3 is TGTGCCACCAGCACAGGGAACACCGGGGAGCTGTTTTTT. The chain is built from TRBV7-9 and TRBJ2-2; D may be TRBD1 (5 bases). CDR1 and CDR2 from the germline V gene are SEHNR and FQNEAQ (reference sequence). This CDR3 has 13 residues.

This clone occurred a few times. The chain uses TRBV11-2 and TRBJ2-3; the D gene is possibly TRBD2 (5 bases). CDR3 length: 16 amino acids. Germline V gene lookup returns CDR1 SGHAT and CDR2 FQNNGV. V was clipped by 3 bases and J by 0 bases, with 13 bases between them. CDR3 bases: TGTGCCAGCAGCTTGGAGACTGGACTCAGCACAGATACGCAGTATTTT. It encodes CASSLETGLSTDTQYF. The variable domain in full, with the rest retrieved from reference TRBV11-2 and TRBJ2-3, is EAGVAQSPRYKIIEKRQSVAFWCNPISGHATLYWYQQILGQGPKLLIQFQNNGVVDDSQLPKDRFSAERLKGVDSTLKIQPAKLEDSAVYLCASSLETGLSTDTQYFGPGTRLTVL.

J is TRBJ1-1 and V is TRBV6-5; TRBD1 agrees at 7 bases. CDR1 is MNHEY, CDR2 SVGAGI, per germline. The CDR3 runs 15 residues. J gave up 7 bases and V 0 bases, and 8 bases lay outside the gene matches. The CDR3 loop is CASSYSKGAPFEAFF. The CDR3 DNA follows: TGTGCCAGCAGTTACTCTAAGGGGGCTCCCTTTGAAGCTTTCTTT.

This chain joins TRBV19 and TRBJ1-5; no clear D. CDR1 is LNHDA, CDR2 SQIVND, per germline (reference sequence). The V end was cut by 6 bases, the J end by 5 bases, with 14 bases between. This CDR3 region has 14 residues. DNA for the CDR3: TGTGCCAGTAGATTCGGGAGAGGCGATCAGCCCCAGCATTTT. This gives the protein CASRFGRGDQPQHF.